This entry features one TCR beta chain sequence. Authors' processing steps: Nucleated cell counts were estimated from reference gene primer amplification. Libraries were prepared by immunoSEQ multiplex PCR; TCRdb keeps only in-frame clonotypes and omits some of them. V and J calls and clone size are copied from that table; D and trimming were computed from the DNA. This sample has under 250,000 clones, with approximately 88% found just once. These data come from a study of blood T cell repertoires in COVID-19. Germline CDR1 is LGHNA and CDR2 is YSLEER. The V segment lost 6 bases and the J segment 1 base; nucleotides outside the gene matches: 4. This CDR3 comprises 14 residues.

The J gene is TRBJ1-1, the V gene TRBV4-3; 8 nucleotides line up with TRBD1. The sequenced material came from peripheral blood. This clonotype was sampled from a woman in her 30s with COVID-19, enrolled during active disease. CDR3 protein: CASRVDRGNTEAFF. CDR3 DNA sequence: TGCGCCAGCAGGGTAGACAGGGGGAACACTGAAGCTTTCTTT.